The clone carrying this TCR beta chain was found once. Its antigen is unknown. These data belong to a study of T cell responses to AZD1222 COVID-19 vaccine. General study results and limits: Repertoire sampling occurred only after the peak T cell response. Mostly white British, mostly female donors; authors suggested clonal diversity may be underestimated.

Germline V gene data show CDR1 as KGHDR and CDR2 as SFDVKD. V lost 4 bases, J lost 4 bases, and 12 bases lay in between. The CDR3 is 14 residues long. The protocol was immunoSEQ multiplex PCR, while the TCRdb copy is restricted to in-frame clones and leaves out a portion. In the table there are more than 95,000 clones, around 89% of which are singletons. The sequencing used peripheral blood, collected 28 days after the second AZD1222 dose. The chain combines TRBV24-1 with TRBJ2-5; maybe TRBD1 (5 bases). This receptor was obtained from an adult who received the AZD1222 COVID-19 vaccine. CDR3 coding DNA: TGTGCCACCAGTGACGAAGGGGCTGGAGAGACCCAGTACTTC. Amino acids: CATSDEGAGETQYF.